These 23 T cell receptor beta chains came from one sample sequenced in a study of technical replicates of blood from a few donors. Method: immunoSEQ multiplex PCR; TCRdb's copy keeps in-frame clones and lacks some. The table includes over 50,000 clones, more than 95% detected once. The sequenced material came from T cells isolated from PBMCs. These receptors came from a human donor in good health.

The chain employs TRBV7-2 and TRBJ2-7, with D possibly TRBD2 on 7 matching bases. Trimming took off 3 bases at V and 0 bases at J, with 9 bases between the two ends. Looked up from germline, CDR1 is SGHTA and CDR2 is FQGNSA. The CDR3 is 14 residues long. CDR3 sequence: CASSFAGASYEQYF. The DNA of the CDR3 is TGTGCCAGCAGCTTCGCGGGGGCCTCCTACGAGCAGTACTTC.

This clone was detected once. For the CDR3, the DNA is TGTGCCAGCATTGACGCGGGGGGAGGACATGAGCAGTTCTTC. This translates into CASIDAGGGHEQFF. The V call is TRBV6-5, the J call TRBJ2-1, with TRBD2 matching over 8 bases. The CDR3 runs to 14 residues. J lost 8 bases, V lost 7 bases, and 10 bases had no gene match. CDR1 MNHEY and CDR2 SVGAGI come from the germline V gene.

The rearrangement links TRBV28 to TRBJ2-7; 7 bases fit TRBD1. Germline-derived CDR1 and CDR2 are MDHEN and SYDVKM. The CDR3 loop spans 14 amino acids. Germline trimming cut 6 bases from V and 6 bases from J; bases unmatched to any gene: 11. As DNA, the CDR3 is TGTGCCAGCAGCCCGGGACAGAGGGGTCTCGAGCAGTACTTC. It codes for CASSPGQRGLEQYF.

The chain links TRBV5-1 to TRBJ1-6; D unresolved. Germline V gives CDR1 SGHRS, CDR2 YFSETQ. Trimming pared 0 bases from V and 9 bases from J, leaving 13 bases between. This CDR3 contains 15 residues. CDR3 coding DNA: TGCGCCAGCAGCTTGGCGTTGTCGTCCGGTTCACCCCTCCACTTT. The encoded protein is CASSLALSSGSPLHF.

The chain links TRBV27 to TRBJ2-1; D possibly corresponds to TRBD2 (7 bases). Trimming pared 3 bases from V and 2 bases from J, leaving 8 bases between. CDR3 length equals 14 residues. Germline CDR1 reads MNHEY; CDR2 reads SMNVEV (reference sequence). CDR3 protein: CASSLGGPYNEQFF. CDR3 in DNA: TGTGCCAGCAGTTTGGGGGGGCCCTACAATGAGCAGTTCTTC.

The rearrangement uses TRBV5-6 and TRBJ1-2; TRBD1 matches at 9 bases. Trimming took 0 bases from V and 4 from J; bases not matched to a gene: 4. This CDR3 comprises 15 residues. Germline CDR1 SGHDT, CDR2 YYEEEE. The CDR3 protein is CASSLAGTGSYGYTF. CDR3 coding DNA: TGTGCCAGCAGCTTGGCCGGGACAGGGAGCTATGGCTACACCTTC.

The chain couples TRBV10-2 to TRBJ2-1; 10 bases fit TRBD2. CDR1 is WSHSY, CDR2 SAAADI, per germline. CDR3 length: 14 residues. With 7 bases clipped from V and 7 bases from J, the junction kept 7 bases outside the gene matches. CDR3 DNA: TGCGCCAGCACTAGCGGGGGAAAACGGAATGAGCAGTTCTTC. It codes for CASTSGGKRNEQFF.

This clone was picked up one time. V and J are TRBV2 and TRBJ2-3; 9 nucleotides align to TRBD1. Per the germline V gene, CDR1 is SNHLY and CDR2 is FYNNEI. The V segment lost 2 bases and the J segment 4 bases; nucleotides outside the gene matches: 7. CDR3 size: 16 residues. The CDR3 DNA is TGTGCCAGCAGTGAATCGGGACAGGGTGGTGCAGATACGCAGTATTTT. The encoded protein is CASSESGQGGADTQYF. The entire variable domain, with the rest obtained from reference TRBV2 and TRBJ2-3, is as follows: EPEVTQTPSHQVTQMGQEVILRCVPISNHLYFYWYRQILGQKVEFLVSFYNNEISEKSEIFDDQFSVERPDGSNFTLKIRSTKLEDSAMYFCASSESGQGGADTQYFGPGTRLTVL.

J is TRBJ2-5 and V is TRBV18; TRBD1 matches at 7 bases. The CDR3 length is 16 residues. Germline-derived CDR1 and CDR2 are KGHSH and LQKENI. V lost 4 bases to trimming and J lost 2 bases; unmatched junction nucleotides: 10. The CDR3 spells CASSLLQGPLQETQYF. CDR3 coding DNA: TGTGCCAGCTCACTTCTACAGGGGCCCCTACAAGAGACCCAGTACTTC.

The genes are TRBV21-1 and TRBJ2-7; TRBD2 is the table's D call, not checked against the DNA. TRBV21-1 is classified as a pseudogene. The length of the CDR3 is 14 residues. The CDR3 here is CASSSGDSSYEQYF. CDR3 bases: TGTGCCAGCAGCAGCGGTGACTCTTCCTACGAGCAGTACTTC.

V gene TRBV7-9 combines with J gene TRBJ2-3; 13 nucleotides line up with TRBD2. The J segment lost 4 bases and the V segment lost 7 bases, leaving 14 bases of the junction unmatched. The V gene's germline CDR1 is SEHNR and CDR2 FQNEAQ (reference sequence). This CDR3 region has 18 residues. The CDR3 DNA reads as TGTGCCAGCACGAAACTAGGACTAGCGGGAGATCGCGCAGATACGCAGTATTTT. It is translated as CASTKLGLAGDRADTQYF.

The gene calls are TRBV30 and TRBJ2-7, with 7 bases that match TRBD1. V was clipped by 1 base and J by 5 bases; unmatched bases: 8. The germline V gene encodes CDR1 GTSNPN and CDR2 SVGIG (reference sequence). This CDR3 has 14 residues. This CDR3 is CAWSGMGQRDEQYF. The CDR3 coding sequence is TGTGCCTGGAGTGGGATGGGACAGCGCGACGAGCAGTACTTC.

This clone appeared once. The J gene is TRBJ2-2, the V gene TRBV10-3; 7 bases map to TRBD1. The germline V gene encodes CDR1 ENHRY and CDR2 SYGVKD. Trimming at V came to 2 bases and at J to 5 bases, leaving 2 bases not matched to a gene. CDR3 length: 14 residues. In DNA, the CDR3 is TGTGCCATCAGTGAGAGGGGGCTGACCGGGGAGCTGTTTTTT. This encodes CAISERGLTGELFF.

This clone was found once. This sequence joins TRBV5-1 and TRBJ1-2; the match to TRBD1 covers 9 bases. V trimming: 3 bases; J trimming: 4 bases; junction bases outside the gene matches: 7. CDR1 and CDR2 (germline): SGHRS, YFSETQ. The CDR3 extends over 15 amino acids. CDR3 sequence: CASSWGQGKGYGYTF. The CDR3 DNA sequence: TGCGCCAGCAGCTGGGGACAGGGAAAAGGCTATGGCTACACCTTC.

The V and J genes are TRBV19 and TRBJ2-7; a possible D gene is TRBD2 (5 bases). Germline V gene lookup returns CDR1 LNHDA and CDR2 SQIVND (reference sequence). The V end was cut by 5 bases, the J end by 5 bases, with 10 bases between. The CDR3 covers 12 residues. DNA for the CDR3: TGTGCCAGTAGTGATGGGAGAAACGAGCAGTACTTC. Amino acids: CASSDGRNEQYF.

The CDR3 sequence is CASSFHFYEQYF. The CDR3 nucleotides read TGTGCCAGCAGTTTCCACTTCTACGAGCAGTACTTC. The chain is built from TRBV2 and TRBJ2-7, with D hard to call. The V gene lost 5 bases and the J gene lost 3 bases, with 8 bases spanning the gap. This CDR3 region has 12 residues. The germline V gene has CDR1 SNHLY and CDR2 FYNNEI.

The J gene is TRBJ1-1, the V gene TRBV11-2; D may be TRBD1 (5 bases). V gave up 2 bases and J gave up 6 bases, with 13 bases separating them. This CDR3 has 14 residues. Germline-derived CDR1 and CDR2 are SGHAT and FQNNGV. The CDR3 reads CASSLQGSGAEAFF. CDR3 DNA: TGTGCCAGCAGCTTACAGGGATCGGGCGCTGAAGCTTTCTTT.

This rearrangement joins TRBV5-1 to TRBJ1-6; D gene ambiguous. CDR1 and CDR2 from the germline V gene are SGHRS and YFSETQ. Trimming cost V 4 bases and J 7 bases, with 18 bases left between them. CDR3 length: 16 residues. The CDR3 DNA reads as TGCGCCAGCAGCGGCACCCGGGAGGAAAAAAATTCACCCCTCCACTTT. Protein: CASSGTREEKNSPLHF.

V is TRBV5-1 and J is TRBJ2-7, with TRBD2 matching over 12 bases. CDR1 and CDR2 from the germline V gene are SGHRS and YFSETQ. V was pared by 3 bases and J by 5 bases, with 9 bases of the junction left unmatched. The CDR3 runs to 16 residues. CDR3 in DNA: TGCGCCAGCAGCTATAACCTAGCGGGAGGGATTAACGAGCAGTACTTC. Translation gives CASSYNLAGGINEQYF.

This clone was counted once. This chain joins TRBV7-6 and TRBJ1-1, with a tentative D call TRBD1 (6 bases). CDR1 and CDR2 (germline): SGHVS, FNYEAQ. CDR3 size: 15 residues. V was pared by 5 bases and J by 2 bases, with 15 bases between. CDR3 residues: CASSQGTLRNTEAFF. CDR3 sequence (DNA): TGTGCCAGCAGCCAAGGGACACTACGAAACACTGAAGCTTTCTTT. The full variable domain, in which reference TRBV7-6 and TRBJ1-1 provide the parts outside the CDR3, is GAGVSQSPRYKVTKRGQDVALRCDPISGHVSLYWYRQALGQGPEFLTYFNYEAQQDKSGLPNDRFSAERPEGSISTLTIQRTEQRDSAMYRCASSQGTLRNTEAFFGQGTRLTVV.

This rearrangement joins TRBV27 to TRBJ2-3; D unclear. There are 14 residues in the CDR3. Germline CDR1 and CDR2: MNHEY and SMNVEV (reference sequence). With 7 bases removed from V and 0 bases from J, the gap between germline ends came to 11 bases. The CDR3 is CASTVATSTDTQYF. Here the CDR3 DNA reads TGTGCCAGCACTGTCGCTACTAGCACAGATACGCAGTATTTT.

This sequence joins TRBV5-1 and TRBJ1-2; 9 nucleotides agree with TRBD1. The CDR3 is made up of 14 amino acids. With 3 bases clipped from V and 5 bases from J, the junction kept 5 bases outside the gene matches. From germline, CDR1 is SGHRS and CDR2 YFSETQ. CDR3 DNA: TGCGCCAGCAGCTCGGGACAGGGCTTATATGGCTACACCTTC. Translating it yields CASSSGQGLYGYTF.

The chain uses TRBV5-1 and TRBJ2-2; maybe TRBD1 (5 bases). The CDR3 covers 15 residues. V lost 4 bases and J lost 3, with 13 bases in between. Germline V gene sequence: CDR1 SGHRS, CDR2 YFSETQ. CDR3 region: CASSTRVLDTGELFF. The CDR3 DNA follows: TGCGCCAGCAGCACCAGGGTCTTGGACACCGGGGAGCTGTTTTTT.